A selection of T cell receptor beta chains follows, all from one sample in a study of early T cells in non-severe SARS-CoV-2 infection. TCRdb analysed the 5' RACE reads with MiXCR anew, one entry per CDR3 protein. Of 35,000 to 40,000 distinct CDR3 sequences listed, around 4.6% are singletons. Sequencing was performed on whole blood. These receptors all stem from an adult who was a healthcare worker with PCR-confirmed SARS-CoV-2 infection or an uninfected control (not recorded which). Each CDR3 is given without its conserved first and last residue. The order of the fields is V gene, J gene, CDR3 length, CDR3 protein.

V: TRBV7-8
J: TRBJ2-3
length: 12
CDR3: ASRQRGSTDTQY

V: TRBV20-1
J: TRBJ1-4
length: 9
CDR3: SATDGEKLF

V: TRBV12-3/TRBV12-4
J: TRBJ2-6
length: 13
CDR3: ASTLGGTGANVLT

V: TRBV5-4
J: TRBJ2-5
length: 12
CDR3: ASSLRRSQETQY

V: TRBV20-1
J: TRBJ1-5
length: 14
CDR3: SARDRGAYSNQPQH

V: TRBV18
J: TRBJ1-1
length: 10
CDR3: ASSPLEAEAF

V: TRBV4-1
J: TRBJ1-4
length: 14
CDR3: ASSPLRPRGNEKLF

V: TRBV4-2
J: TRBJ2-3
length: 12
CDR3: ASSRGPTGDTQY

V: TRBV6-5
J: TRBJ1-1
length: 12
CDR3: ASSRKDAGDEAF

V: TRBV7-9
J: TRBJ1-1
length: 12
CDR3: ASSFPPGNTEAF

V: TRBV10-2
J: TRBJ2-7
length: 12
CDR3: ASSGTANSYEQY

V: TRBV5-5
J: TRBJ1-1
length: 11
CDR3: ASSSGPNTEAF

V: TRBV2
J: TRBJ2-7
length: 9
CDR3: ASSTTYEQY

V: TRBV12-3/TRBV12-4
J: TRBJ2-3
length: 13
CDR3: ASSPLAVGTDTQY

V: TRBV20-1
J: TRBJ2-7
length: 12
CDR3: SARGFGGVHEQY

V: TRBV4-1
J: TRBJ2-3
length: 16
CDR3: ASSQGFLAGGNTDTQY

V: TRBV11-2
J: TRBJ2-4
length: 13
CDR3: ASSSSLSQRDIQY